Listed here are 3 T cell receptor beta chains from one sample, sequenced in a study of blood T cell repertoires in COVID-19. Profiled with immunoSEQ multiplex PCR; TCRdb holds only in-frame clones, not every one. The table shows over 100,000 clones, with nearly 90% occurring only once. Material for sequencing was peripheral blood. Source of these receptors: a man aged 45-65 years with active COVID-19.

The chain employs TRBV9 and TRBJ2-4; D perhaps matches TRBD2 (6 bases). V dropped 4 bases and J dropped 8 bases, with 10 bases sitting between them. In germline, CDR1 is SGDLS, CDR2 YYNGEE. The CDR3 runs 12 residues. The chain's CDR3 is CASSPPGDIQYF. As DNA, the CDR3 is TGTGCCAGCAGCCCTCCGGGAGACATTCAGTACTTC.

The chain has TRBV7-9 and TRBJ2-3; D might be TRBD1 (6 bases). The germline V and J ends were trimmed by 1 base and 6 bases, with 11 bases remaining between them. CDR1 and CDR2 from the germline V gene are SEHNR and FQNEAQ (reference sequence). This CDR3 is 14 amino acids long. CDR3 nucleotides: TGTGCCAGCAGCTTAGGCCAGGGGACGGATACGCAGTATTTT. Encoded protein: CASSLGQGTDTQYF. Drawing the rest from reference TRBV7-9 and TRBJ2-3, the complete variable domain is DTGVSQNPRHKITKRGQNVTFRCDPISEHNRLYWYRQTLGQGPEFLTYFQNEAQLEKSRLLSDRFSAERPKGSFSTLEIQRTEQGDSAMYLCASSLGQGTDTQYFGPGTRLTVL.

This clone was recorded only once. CDR3 loop: CASSQNREQFF. The CDR3 DNA reads as TGTGCCAGCAGCCAAAACAGGGAGCAGTTCTTC. The chain recombines TRBV5-4 with TRBJ2-1; the D gene is possibly TRBD1 (5 bases). Trimming removed 4 bases at V and 10 bases at J, with 9 bases between. Germline V gives CDR1 SGHNT, CDR2 YYREEE (reference sequence). This CDR3 comprises 11 residues.